Listed below are T cell receptor beta chains from one sample, sequenced in a study of T cells after yellow fever vaccination. TCRdb used MiXCR to reprocess the 5' RACE reads, holding one entry per CDR3 protein. This repertoire shows about 550,000 distinct CDR3 sequences, about 19% found once; its top ten account for around 15%. Sequenced material: PBMCs, taken 15 days after the yellow fever booster vaccination. Receptors were obtained from a man aged 25-45 years who received the YFV17D yellow fever vaccine. Both conserved end residues are part of each CDR3. Each record gives: V gene, clone size, J gene, D gene, CDR3 protein, CDR3 DNA. A D gene is named only where the DNA matches it firmly. Size is omitted from some rows. Given values are once, few, many or a class for expanded clones.

TRBV5-1	-	TRBJ2-5	-	CASSATLETQYF	TGCGCCAGCAGCGCGACGTTGGAGACCCAGTACTTC
TRBV20-1	few	TRBJ2-3	TRBD2	CSARDIGTSGSMADTQYF	TGCAGTGCTAGAGATATCGGGACTAGCGGGAGTATGGCAGATACGCAGTATTTT
TRBV20-1	-	TRBJ2-1	TRBD2	CSAPLAGGRGNEQFF	TGCAGTGCTCCACTAGCGGGAGGCCGGGGCAATGAGCAGTTCTTC
TRBV6-5	-	TRBJ2-5	TRBD2	CASSYSTSGSWVGETQYF	TGTGCCAGCAGTTACTCGACTAGCGGGAGCTGGGTCGGGGAGACCCAGTACTTC
TRBV28	-	TRBJ2-4	-	CASSFPPRNIQYF	TGTGCCAGCAGTTTCCCCCCAAGAAACATTCAGTACTTC
TRBV12-3/TRBV12-4	-	TRBJ2-7	-	CASSYAAYEQYF	TGTGCCAGCAGTTATGCGGCCTACGAGCAGTACTTC
TRBV5-1	-	TRBJ2-1	TRBD2	CASRDAGVNNEQFF	TGCGCCAGCAGAGACGCGGGAGTAAACAATGAGCAGTTCTTC
TRBV5-1	-	TRBJ1-4	-	CASRRAGRDEKLFF	TGCGCCAGCAGACGTGCGGGGAGAGATGAAAAACTGTTTTTT
TRBV24-1	few	TRBJ2-5	-	CATSDPNQETQYF	TGTGCCACCAGTGATCCGAACCAAGAGACCCAGTACTTC
TRBV12-3/TRBV12-4	few	TRBJ2-2	-	CASSLSTKELFF	TGTGCCAGCAGTTTGTCTACAAAGGAGCTGTTTTTT
TRBV5-1	few	TRBJ2-1	-	CASSSVGEGGQFF	TGCGCCAGCAGCTCGGTAGGGGAAGGGGGGCAGTTCTTC
TRBV12-3/TRBV12-4	few	TRBJ2-3	-	CASSPGVTSPTDTQYF	TGTGCCAGCAGTCCGGGAGTTACCTCTCCCACAGATACGCAGTATTTT
TRBV29-1	-	TRBJ2-2	-	CSVDADTGELFF	TGCAGCGTGGATGCCGACACCGGGGAGCTGTTTTTT
TRBV27	few	TRBJ1-3	-	CASSKRQPGNTIYF	TGTGCCAGCAGCAAGAGACAGCCTGGAAACACCATATATTTT
TRBV6-2/TRBV6-3	few	TRBJ2-5	TRBD2	CASRPGLAGVGSRETQYF	TGTGCCAGCAGACCGGGACTAGCGGGAGTCGGGAGTCGGGAGACCCAGTACTTC
TRBV12-3/TRBV12-4	few	TRBJ2-7	TRBD1	CASSFGTGGPNEQYF	TGTGCCAGCAGTTTTGGGACAGGGGGGCCGAACGAGCAGTACTTC
TRBV6-6	-	TRBJ2-1	TRBD2	CASKAGGLSEQFF	TGTGCCAGCAAGGCGGGAGGGCTTAGTGAGCAGTTCTTC
TRBV24-1	-	TRBJ2-1	-	CATSGTNDRFLRQFF	TGTGCCACCAGTGGAACTAATGACCGATTCCTAAGGCAGTTCTTC
TRBV20-1	-	TRBJ2-1	-	CSAVSNEQFF	TGCAGTGCTGTCAGCAATGAGCAGTTCTTC
TRBV4-3	few	TRBJ2-1	-	CASSQDGLPTNEQFF	TGCGCCAGCAGCCAAGATGGACTGCCGACGAATGAGCAGTTCTTC